These 20 T cell receptor beta chains share one sample of origin, sequenced in a study of T cells in Graves' hyperthyroidism and ophthalmopathy. The CDR3 regions of TCR beta were amplified from RNA transcripts. The HTBI primer set served for first-round RT-PCR of the TCR CDR3. TCRdb recomputed calls from the multiplex PCR reads with MiXCR, one row per CDR3 protein. The profile shows roughly 700,000 distinct CDR3 sequences, 14% of them singletons. Sequenced sample: blood. Source of these receptors: a woman younger than 30 with Graves' hyperthyroidism.

This rearrangement joins TRBV12-3 or TRBV12-4 to TRBJ2-2; 9 positions agree with TRBD2. The junction had 13 bases not matched to a gene; V was cut back by 3 bases and J by 5 bases. The CDR3 is 18 residues long. CDR3 coding DNA: TGTGCCAGCAGTTTCGTGGTCGACTGGGCGGGAGGGACCGGGGAGCTGTTTTTT. It translates to CASSFVVDWAGGTGELFF.

This clonotype has just a few counts. The chain couples TRBV6-2 or TRBV6-3 to TRBJ2-1; TRBD2 agrees at 7 bases. CDR3 length equals 15 residues. The trim removed 5 bases at V and 6 bases at J, leaving 10 bases unmatched. Per germline, CDR1 MNHEY and CDR2 SVGEGT. CDR3 region: CASSPGGPSPNEQFF. CDR3 coding DNA: TGTGCCAGCAGTCCGGGGGGACCTAGCCCCAATGAGCAGTTCTTC.

This clonotype was seen only a few times. The rearrangement joins TRBV9 to TRBJ1-3; D remains ambiguous. The germline CDR1 and CDR2 sequences are SGDLS and YYNGEE. With 0 bases removed from V and 1 base from J, the gap between germline ends came to 5 bases. The CDR3 sequence is 14 residues long. The CDR3 nucleotides read TGTGCCAGCAGCGTAGACTATTCTGGAAACACCATATATTTT. It encodes CASSVDYSGNTIYF.

This sequence joins TRBV10-3 and TRBJ2-3; D gene ambiguous. CDR3 length: 17 amino acids. Germline V gives CDR1 ENHRY, CDR2 SYGVKD. V lost 0 bases and J lost 2, with 15 bases in between. The CDR3 here is CAISESKALFNTDTQYF. The CDR3 bases are TGTGCCATCAGTGAGTCGAAGGCCCTATTTAACACAGATACGCAGTATTTT.

A few counts support this clonotype. Since the CDR3 does not end with the conserved phenylalanine or tryptophan, this likely comes from a read error. V is TRBV20-1 and J is TRBJ1-5; D gene unclear. V lost 0 bases to trimming and J lost 5 bases, with 26 bases between them. This CDR3 comprises 19 residues. Germline assignment: CDR1 DFQATT and CDR2 SNEGSKA (reference sequence). DNA of the CDR3: TGCAGTGCTAGAGAGTACGCCCGATCGTCTCGGGGAGGGCATCAGCCCCAGCATTCT. It yields the protein CSAREYARSSRGGHQPQHS.

There are a few counts of this clonotype. The chain combines TRBV10-3 with TRBJ2-7, with D hard to call. The CDR3 covers 15 residues. Germline V gene lookup returns CDR1 ENHRY and CDR2 SYGVKD. Between the trimmed V and J ends, which lost 4 bases and 2 bases, there was a span of 15 bases. The CDR3 sequence: CAISGIEEKTYEQYF. CDR3 bases: TGTGCCATCAGTGGAATAGAGGAGAAGACCTACGAGCAGTACTTC.

The chain employs TRBV9 and TRBJ1-2, with D possibly matching TRBD1 (6 bases). CDR1 SGDLS and CDR2 YYNGEE come from the germline V gene. V was clipped by 4 bases and J by 6 bases, with 13 bases between them. This CDR3 comprises 13 residues. CDR3 bases: TGTGCCAGCAGCCCGGGGGGCGGGCATGGCTACACCTTC. Its translation: CASSPGGGHGYTF.

This clonotype was seen a few times. The chain links TRBV7-2 to TRBJ2-1; D remains ambiguous. Germline V gene data show CDR1 as SGHTA and CDR2 as FQGNSA. The CDR3 is 15 residues long. Trimming pared 2 bases from V and 2 bases from J, leaving 10 bases between. The CDR3 bases are TGTGCCAGCAGCTTATCGCTATCCGCCTACAATGAGCAGTTCTTC. It is translated as CASSLSLSAYNEQFF.

The table lists this clonotype with many counts. The gene calls are TRBV11-2 and TRBJ1-1, with 9 positions matching TRBD1. The V gene end was trimmed by 8 bases and the J gene end by 5 bases; junction bases not matched to a gene: 15. Germline CDR1 reads SGHAT; CDR2 reads FQNNGV. The CDR3 spans 16 residues. The CDR3 here is CASEGGTGRMVTEAFF. The CDR3, as DNA: TGTGCCAGCGAGGGAGGGACAGGGCGGATGGTAACTGAAGCTTTCTTT.

This clonotype was detected only a few times. The V call is TRBV6-1, the J call TRBJ2-1; D not resolved. V lost 3 bases to trimming and J lost 4 bases, with 7 bases between them. The CDR3 is 13 amino acids. Germline V gene lookup returns CDR1 MNHNS and CDR2 SASEGT. CDR3 in DNA: TGTGCCAGCAGTGACCATCCTTACAATGAGCAGTTCTTC. Translation: CASSDHPYNEQFF.

This clonotype was detected a few times. The chain is built from TRBV7-2 and TRBJ2-3; 9 nucleotides match TRBD2. The V and J ends lost 5 bases and 8 bases, in that order; junction bases with no gene match: 11. In germline, CDR1 is SGHTA, CDR2 FQGNSA. CDR3 length: 15 residues. This CDR3 reads CASSPPGLASGTQYF. In DNA, the CDR3 is TGTGCCAGCAGCCCACCGGGACTAGCTAGCGGTACGCAGTATTTT.

This clonotype was seen a few times. The V gene is TRBV19, the J gene TRBJ2-1, with TRBD2 matching 10 bases. The CDR3 length is 14 residues. Germline V gives CDR1 LNHDA, CDR2 SQIVND (reference sequence). V lost 2 bases, J lost 5 bases, and 0 bases stayed unmatched. This CDR3 reads CASSILAGDNEQFF. The CDR3 DNA reads TGTGCCAGTAGTATACTAGCGGGGGACAATGAGCAGTTCTTC.

The chain is built from TRBV7-9 and TRBJ1-1; D gene ambiguous. The germline V gene encodes CDR1 SEHNR and CDR2 FQNEAQ (reference sequence). This CDR3 contains 12 residues. The V end lost 4 bases, the J end lost 9 bases, and 12 bases lay between the germline ends. The CDR3 DNA reads TGTGCCAGCAGCTCCCCAAACACAAAAGCTTTCTTT. Protein product: CASSSPNTKAFF.

V and J are TRBV19 and TRBJ2-1, with 7 bases identical to TRBD1. Germline CDR1 LNHDA, CDR2 SQIVND (reference sequence). V was clipped by 7 bases and J by 4 bases; unmatched bases: 10. The CDR3 length is 15 residues. CDR3 sequence: CASKPRQGRYNEQFF. CDR3 nucleotide sequence: TGTGCCAGTAAGCCTCGACAGGGACGATACAATGAGCAGTTCTTC.

The chain joins TRBV7-9 to TRBJ2-7; a possible D gene is TRBD2 (7 bases). The CDR3 extends over 15 amino acids. V was shortened by 4 bases and J by 3 bases, with 16 bases between the two germline ends. The germline CDR1 and CDR2 sequences are SEHNR and FQNEAQ (reference sequence). This chain's CDR3 is CASSSMGGGGYEQYF. CDR3 nucleotides: TGTGCCAGCAGCTCCATGGGAGGGGGGGGCTACGAGCAGTACTTC.

J is TRBJ1-2 and V is TRBV6-1, with 7 bases identical to TRBD1. Germline trimming cut 6 bases from V and 8 bases from J; bases unmatched to any gene: 12. Germline assignment: CDR1 MNHNS and CDR2 SASEGT. This CDR3 contains 14 residues. The CDR3 here is CASSGQKGARGYTF. The CDR3 DNA reads as TGTGCCAGCAGCGGCCAAAAGGGGGCTCGGGGCTACACCTTC.

J is TRBJ2-7 and V is TRBV7-3, with D possibly TRBD1 on 7 matching bases. The germline V gene encodes CDR1 SGHTA and CDR2 FQGTGA. The CDR3 has 15 residues. With 6 bases removed from V and 1 base from J, the gap between germline ends came to 16 bases. The CDR3 DNA sequence: TGTGCCAGCAGTACGCAGGGGGGTGTTTCCTACGAGCAGTACTTC. As protein: CASSTQGGVSYEQYF.

This clonotype was detected ten times or more. The CDR3 DNA reads as TGTGCCAGCAGGAAGGCGGAATGGTACGAGCAGTACTTC. This sequence encodes CASRKAEWYEQYF. The chain recombines TRBV28 with TRBJ2-7; no reliable D call. Germline CDR1 reads MDHEN; CDR2 reads SYDVKM. With 6 bases removed from V and 4 bases from J, the gap between germline ends came to 13 bases. CDR3 size: 13 residues. Using reference TRBV28 and TRBJ2-7 for the parts outside the CDR3, the full variable domain is DVKVTQSSRYLVKRTGEKVFLECVQDMDHENMFWYRQDPGLGLRLIYFSYDVKMKEKGDIPEGYSVSREKKERFSLILESASTNQTSMYLCASRKAEWYEQYFGPGTRLTVT.

V is TRBV4-1 and J is TRBJ2-7; no firm D call. The germline V and J ends were trimmed by 3 bases and 5 bases, with 11 bases remaining between them. The length of the CDR3 is 13 residues. CDR1 and CDR2 (germline): MGHRA, YSYEKL. The DNA of the CDR3 is TGCGCCAGCAGCCATGCCGGTGGGAACGAGCAGTACTTC. Protein product: CASSHAGGNEQYF.

The chain links TRBV20-1 to TRBJ1-3; no reliable D call. In germline, CDR1 is DFQATT, CDR2 SNEGSKA (reference sequence). V was clipped by 3 bases and J by 0 bases, with 12 bases between them. CDR3 length equals 15 residues. CDR3 in DNA: TGCAGTGCTAGGAGTGGAGCATACTCTGGAAACACCATATATTTT. It specifies CSARSGAYSGNTIYF.